These T cell receptor beta chains were read from a single sample in a study of blood T cell repertoires in COVID-19. Assay used: immunoSEQ multiplex PCR; TCRdb lists only in-frame clones, some missing. The table shows 250,000 to 300,000 clones, with 89% occurring only once. Source material: PBMCs or T cells enriched from blood (not recorded which). The receptor source for this set is a woman in her thirties or forties who had recovered from COVID-19. CDR3s include the opening cysteine and the closing phenylalanine or tryptophan. A D gene is named only where the DNA matches it firmly. Size is stated for part of the rows, as once, few or many counts, or as a class when the clone is expanded.

cdr3_nt cdr3_aa j_call clone_size d_call cdr3_length v_call
TGTGCCAGCAGTTTAGGGGCGGGACCCGGGGGGACCCAGTACTTC CASSLGAGPGGTQYF TRBJ2-5 - - 15 TRBV28
TGTGCCAGCAGTGAGCCGGGGTTGAGGGACAATGAGCAGTTCTTC CASSEPGLRDNEQFF TRBJ2-1 - - 15 TRBV2
TGCGCCAGCAGCTTGGACGGAGGGACCGGTGGCTACACCTTC CASSLDGGTGGYTF TRBJ1-2 - - 14 TRBV5-1
TGCGCCACAGCGGCCTCGACACTCTATGAGCAGTTCTTC CATAASTLYEQFF TRBJ2-1 - - 13 TRBV4-3
TGCGCCAGCAGCCAGCGGGGGGGCGGCACTGAAGCTTTCTTT CASSQRGGGTEAFF TRBJ1-1 - - 14 TRBV4-1
TGTGCCAGCAGCTCAGCCCTAGCGGGGGGCCGAGGAGGAGAGACCCAGTACTTC CASSSALAGGRGGETQYF TRBJ2-5 - TRBD2 18 TRBV11-3
TGTGCCAGCAGCTTAGGGACAGGACATAATGAAAAACTGTTTTTT CASSLGTGHNEKLFF TRBJ1-4 - TRBD1 15 TRBV7-9
TGTGCCAGCAGCCTTATTAAGCGGGAGGGACGAGACAATGAGCAGTTCTTC CASSLIKREGRDNEQFF TRBJ2-1 - TRBD2 17 TRBV7-6
TGTGCCAGCAGCCCTCTGGCTTCAGGAAACACCATATATTTT CASSPLASGNTIYF TRBJ1-3 - - 14 TRBV3-1/TRBV3-2
TGTGCCAGCAGTTTTGGTTCAGTTACTATCTCTGGGGCCAACGTCCTGACTTTC CASSFGSVTISGANVLTF TRBJ2-6 - - 18 TRBV27
TGTGCCAGCAGCCGGACGGGACAGATGCACAGGGGCACAGATACGCAGTATTTT CASSRTGQMHRGTDTQYF TRBJ2-3 - TRBD1 18 TRBV27
TGTGCCAGCTCACCAACGAGGAACACTGAAGCTTTCTTT CASSPTRNTEAFF TRBJ1-1 - - 13 TRBV18
TGCGCCAGCAGCCAACTACCGGCGGTGAACACTGAAGCTTTCTTT CASSQLPAVNTEAFF TRBJ1-1 - - 15 TRBV4-1
TGCGCCAGTACGGGAGAACGTCGAACCGGGGAGCTGTTTTTT CASTGERRTGELFF TRBJ2-2 - - 14 TRBV5-1
TGTGCCAGCAGCGCCCATCGGACAGGGGGCTCAAATAATTCACCCCTCCACTTT CASSAHRTGGSNNSPLHF TRBJ1-6 - TRBD1 18 TRBV9
TGTGCCAGCAGCTCCTCGGCGGGTACTGAAGCTTTCTTT CASSSSAGTEAFF TRBJ1-1 - - 13 TRBV9
TGTGCCAGCTCACCTACTAGCGGGTCCTTAATCGGGCAGTTCTTC CASSPTSGSLIGQFF TRBJ2-1 - TRBD2 15 TRBV18
TGCGCCAGCAGCCAAGATAGAGGGTGGGCAAGAGGGGAAAAACTGTTTTTT CASSQDRGWARGEKLFF TRBJ1-4 - - 17 TRBV4-1
TGTGCCAGCAGCTTAGCCCCGGGTTCACGGACTGAAGCTTTCTTT CASSLAPGSRTEAFF TRBJ1-1 once - 15 TRBV7-9
TGTGCCAGCAGCGTAGGTCCAGGGGGGTCTTACGAGCAGTACTTC CASSVGPGGSYEQYF TRBJ2-7 - - 15 TRBV9
TGTGCCAGCAGCTCTAGACAGGGGGCCTCGTATGGCTACACCTTC CASSSRQGASYGYTF TRBJ1-2 - TRBD1 15 TRBV7-2
TGCGCCAGCCTCCCCGGGACTAGTGGCGGGGAGCTGTTTTTT CASLPGTSGGELFF TRBJ2-2 - TRBD2 14 TRBV5-1
TGCGCCAGCAGCTTGGATGGACAGGGCTTCTCCTACGAGCAGTACTTC CASSLDGQGFSYEQYF TRBJ2-7 - TRBD1 16 TRBV5-1
TGTGCCAGCAGTTACTCGGACAGGAACACTGAAGCTTTCTTT CASSYSDRNTEAFF TRBJ1-1 few - 14 TRBV6-5
TGCGCCAGCAGCTTGGGCGTGGGAGGGGAGACCCAGTACTTC CASSLGVGGETQYF TRBJ2-5 - TRBD2 14 TRBV5-1
TGCGCCAGCAGCTTCGGACAGCGGGGTTACAATGAGCAGTTCTTC CASSFGQRGYNEQFF TRBJ2-1 - - 15 TRBV5-1
TGCGCCAGCCGCCCAGGACTAGGGTCACCCCTCCACTTT CASRPGLGSPLHF TRBJ1-6 - - 13 TRBV10-2
TGCGCCAGCAGCTTGGTCGGTGTTACTGAAGCTTTCTTT CASSLVGVTEAFF TRBJ1-1 - - 13 TRBV5-1
TGCGCCAGCAGCCTATCAGGGGGCGGCGTGGATCAGCCCCAGCATTTT CASSLSGGGVDQPQHF TRBJ1-5 - TRBD1 16 TRBV5-1
TGCGCCAGCAGCCCAGAAGCGGGGGGGTACAATGAGCAGTTCTTC CASSPEAGGYNEQFF TRBJ2-1 - TRBD2 15 TRBV5-1
TGCGCCCCGCTGCCCAGGCAGGGCAATCAGCCCCAGCATTTT CAPLPRQGNQPQHF TRBJ1-5 - - 14 TRBV23-1
TGTGCCAGCAGCTGGACAGGGGGGATCACCGGGGAGCTGTTTTTT CASSWTGGITGELFF TRBJ2-2 - TRBD1 15 TRBV5-4
TGTGCCAGCTCACCCTCGACAGGGGCAAACACTGAAGCTTTCTTT CASSPSTGANTEAFF TRBJ1-1 - TRBD1 15 TRBV18
TGTGCCAGCAGTTACGGTCGGCCCCGACGAGGCGAGCAGTACTTC CASSYGRPRRGEQYF TRBJ2-7 - - 15 TRBV6-5
TGTGCCAGCTCACCACGGGACAGGGTACGAAACACCATATATTTT CASSPRDRVRNTIYF TRBJ1-3 - TRBD1 15 TRBV18
TGTGCCAGTAGAATGGGAACAGGGGGTTCCTACGAGCAGTACTTC CASRMGTGGSYEQYF TRBJ2-7 - TRBD1 15 TRBV19
TGTGCCAGTAGTATTAGGGCACGGGGGACCGGGGAGCTGTTTTTT CASSIRARGTGELFF TRBJ2-2 - - 15 TRBV19
TGTGCCAGCAGCCAACAAAGCGGTAGCGCCTACGAGCAGTACTTC CASSQQSGSAYEQYF TRBJ2-7 few - 15 TRBV4-2
TGTGCCAGCACCCGAACCGGGACAGCTAACTATGGCTACACCTTC CASTRTGTANYGYTF TRBJ1-2 - TRBD1 15 TRBV6-5
TGTGCCAGCCGCCTTGACACAATGAACACCGGGGAGCTGTTTTTT CASRLDTMNTGELFF TRBJ2-2 - - 15 TRBV6-5
TGTGCCAGCAGTTTATCGAATGGAGGGAACTCACCCCTCCACTTT CASSLSNGGNSPLHF TRBJ1-6 few - 15 TRBV27
TGTGCCATCAGTGAGTCCCCCCTAGCGGGAGGGCTAGATACGCAGTATTTT CAISESPLAGGLDTQYF TRBJ2-3 once TRBD2 17 TRBV10-3
TGTGCCAGTAGTGGAGGAGCATGGAGCCGAAATCAGCCCCAGCATTTT CASSGGAWSRNQPQHF TRBJ1-5 - - 16 TRBV19
TGCGCCAGCAGCTCACTTCACGGAGGGACCTATGGCTACACCTTC CASSSLHGGTYGYTF TRBJ1-2 - - 15 TRBV5-1
TGTGCCAGCAGCCCCTCGGAGACCCAGTACTTC CASSPSETQYF TRBJ2-5 - - 11 TRBV7-9
TGTGCTAGTGGTTTGCAGCAACAGGTTCCAACTAATGAAAAACTGTTTTTT CASGLQQQVPTNEKLFF TRBJ1-4 - - 17 TRBV12-5
TGCGCCAGCAGCTCGGAGGACGAGCAGTTCTTC CASSSEDEQFF TRBJ2-1 few - 11 TRBV5-1
TGTGCCAGCAGTGCGCAGGGCACCGGTGAAGCTTTCTTT CASSAQGTGEAFF TRBJ1-1 - - 13 TRBV2
TGCGCCAGCAGCCAGACAGGGTACACCGGGGAGCTGTTTTTT CASSQTGYTGELFF TRBJ2-2 - TRBD1 14 TRBV5-1
TGTGCCTGGTGCAGGGCAAATAATGAAAAACTGTTTTTT CAWCRANNEKLFF TRBJ1-4 - - 13 TRBV30
TGTGCCAGCAGCGTGGGGACTAGCGGGAGCCGCTCCTACAATGAGCAGTTCTTC CASSVGTSGSRSYNEQFF TRBJ2-1 - TRBD2 18 TRBV9
TGTGCCAGCAGTGGAACAGGGGTCACTGAAGCTTTCTTT CASSGTGVTEAFF TRBJ1-1 - TRBD1 13 TRBV2
TGCGCCAGCAGCCAAGATCCCCTAGCTACCTACGAGCAGTACTTC CASSQDPLATYEQYF TRBJ2-7 - - 15 TRBV4-3
TGTGCCAGTAACAGGGACAGGGGAACTGAAGCTTTCTTT CASNRDRGTEAFF TRBJ1-1 - TRBD1 13 TRBV19